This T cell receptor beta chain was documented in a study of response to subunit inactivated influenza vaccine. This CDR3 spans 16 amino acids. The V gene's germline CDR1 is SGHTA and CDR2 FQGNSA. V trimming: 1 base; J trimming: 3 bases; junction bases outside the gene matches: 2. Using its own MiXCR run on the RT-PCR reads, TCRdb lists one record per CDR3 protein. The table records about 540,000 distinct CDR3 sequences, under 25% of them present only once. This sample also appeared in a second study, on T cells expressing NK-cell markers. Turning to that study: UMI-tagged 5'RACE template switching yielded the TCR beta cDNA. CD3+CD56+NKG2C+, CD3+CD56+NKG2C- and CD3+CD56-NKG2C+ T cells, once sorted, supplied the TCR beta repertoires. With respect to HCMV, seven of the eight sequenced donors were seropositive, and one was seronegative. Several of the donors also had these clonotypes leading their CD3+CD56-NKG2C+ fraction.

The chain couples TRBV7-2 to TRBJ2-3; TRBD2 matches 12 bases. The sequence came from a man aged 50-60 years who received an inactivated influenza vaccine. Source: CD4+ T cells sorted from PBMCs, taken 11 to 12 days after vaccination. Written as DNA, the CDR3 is TGTGCCAGCAGCTTAGGCACTAGCGGGAGGACAGATACGCAGTATTTT. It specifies CASSLGTSGRTDTQYF.